This passage covers 24 T cell receptor beta chains from one sample sequenced in a study of technical replicates of blood from several donors. Only in-frame clones appear in the TCRdb table, and some are missing; sequencing was by immunoSEQ multiplex PCR. The table has roughly 69,000 clones, around nine tenths seen once. Material for sequencing was PBMCs. These TCRs come from a human donor in good health. Some clones in this sample may be carry-over from other donors' samples.

This rearrangement joins TRBV27 to TRBJ2-7; 7 bases are shared with TRBD1. The CDR3 contains 15 residues. Germline V gene sequence: CDR1 MNHEY, CDR2 SMNVEV (reference sequence). The trim removed 6 bases at V and 0 bases at J, leaving 8 bases unmatched. The CDR3 nucleotides are TGTGCCAGCAGGAGGACAGGCGAGAGCTCCTACGAGCAGTACTTC. This encodes CASRRTGESSYEQYF.

J is TRBJ2-7 and V is TRBV7-9, with a weak D call TRBD1 (6 bases). This CDR3 comprises 14 residues. Deletions cut 5 bases from V and 6 bases from J, with 17 bases between. Germline V gene sequence: CDR1 SEHNR, CDR2 FQNEAQ (reference sequence). The CDR3 here is CASSESGQSLEQYF. Written as DNA, the CDR3 is TGTGCCAGCAGCGAAAGTGGACAGTCCCTCGAGCAGTACTTC.

The chain links TRBV27 to TRBJ2-2; 9 bases fit TRBD1. Germline-derived CDR1 and CDR2 are MNHEY and SMNVEV (reference sequence). The CDR3 sequence is 15 residues long. J gave up 5 bases and V 5 bases, and 6 bases lay outside the gene matches. CDR3 residues: CASSHRDRATGELFF. CDR3 sequence (DNA): TGTGCCAGCAGTCATCGGGACAGGGCAACCGGGGAGCTGTTTTTT.

This clone was seen a few times. The chain joins TRBV6-1 to TRBJ1-1, with D maybe TRBD1 (5 bases). The germline V gene has CDR1 MNHNS and CDR2 SASEGT. This CDR3 has 11 amino acids. V dropped 4 bases and J dropped 7 bases, with 7 bases sitting between them. The CDR3 DNA follows: TGTGCCAGCAGTGGTCAGGGTGAAGCTTTCTTT. Amino acid sequence: CASSGQGEAFF.

This clone turned up a few times. The J gene is TRBJ1-2, the V gene TRBV10-3, with no clear D. The germline V gene has CDR1 ENHRY and CDR2 SYGVKD. The CDR3 is made up of 14 amino acids. Trimming removed 2 bases at V and 0 bases at J, with 7 bases between. This CDR3 reads CAISETGTNYGYTF. The CDR3 DNA reads as TGTGCCATCAGTGAGACTGGTACTAACTATGGCTACACCTTC.

CDR3 sequence (DNA): TGTGCCAGCAGCTTAGGCGGGGGACAGGGTAATAGGTATGGCTACACCTTC. The encoded protein is CASSLGGGQGNRYGYTF. The chain employs TRBV13 and TRBJ1-2; TRBD1 aligns across 9 bases. The CDR3 is 17 residues long. Germline-derived CDR1 and CDR2 are PRHDT and FYEKMQ (reference sequence). Losses at the gene ends were 0 bases for V and 5 bases for J; bases not matched to a gene: 10. The variable domain in full, completed from reference TRBV13 and TRBJ1-2, reads AAGVIQSPRHLIKEKRETATLKCYPIPRHDTVYWYQQGPGQDPQFLISFYEKMQSDKGSIPDRFSAQQFSDYHSELNMSSLELGDSALYFCASSLGGGQGNRYGYTFGSGTRLTVV.

This clone was picked up a small number of times. V and J are TRBV7-3 and TRBJ2-2, with TRBD2 matching over 8 bases. There are 15 residues in the CDR3. The V and J ends lost 5 bases and 5 bases, in that order; junction bases with no gene match: 7. Germline V CDR1 and CDR2: SGHTA, FQGTGA. CDR3 sequence (DNA): TGTGCCAGCAGCCCTTACCAGCGGGGGACCGGGGAGCTGTTTTTT. Protein product: CASSPYQRGTGELFF. Using reference TRBV7-3 and TRBJ2-2 for the parts outside the CDR3, the full variable domain is GAGVSQTPSNKVTEKGKYVELRCDPISGHTALYWYRQSLGQGPEFLIYFQGTGAADDSGLPNDRFFAVRPEGSVSTLKIQRTERGDSAVYLCASSPYQRGTGELFFGEGSRLTVL.

On this clone itself: The junction shows a germline mismatch at one end, possibly a read error. V gene TRBV7-9 combines with J gene TRBJ2-7; 10 nucleotides align to TRBD2. The CDR3 is 13 amino acids. Germline V gene lookup returns CDR1 SEHNR and CDR2 FQNEAQ (reference sequence). Here the CDR3 DNA reads TGTGCCAGCAGCCTAGCGGGAGACCACGAGCAGTACTTC. This encodes CASSLAGDHEQYF.

The V call is TRBV4-1, the J call TRBJ2-3, with TRBD1 matching over 8 bases. CDR1 is MGHRA, CDR2 YSYEKL, per germline. There are 16 residues in the CDR3. V gave up 4 bases and J gave up 5 bases; unmatched junction bases: 11. The CDR3 coding sequence is TGCGCCAGCAGCCCGTTCGCAGGGGGCGCGGAAGATACGCAGTATTTT. Amino acids: CASSPFAGGAEDTQYF.

The chain carries TRBV5-1 and TRBJ2-1; 8 bases match TRBD1. Unmatched junction bases numbered 3, after V lost 2 bases and J lost 2 bases. Germline V gives CDR1 SGHRS, CDR2 YFSETQ. CDR3 length: 15 residues. CDR3 sequence (DNA): TGCGCCAGCAGCTTACAGGGGGAACCCTACAATGAGCAGTTCTTC. It yields the protein CASSLQGEPYNEQFF.

This sequence joins TRBV27 and TRBJ2-1; TRBD2 matches at 7 bases. The ends lost 1 base at V and 8 bases at J; junction bases unmatched: 5. Germline V gene lookup returns CDR1 MNHEY and CDR2 SMNVEV (reference sequence). The CDR3 totals 14 residues. CDR3 DNA sequence: TGTGCCAGCAGTTTATACTCCCTAGCGGATGAGCAGTTCTTC. Its translation is CASSLYSLADEQFF.

The sample holds a few counts of this clone. This chain joins TRBV7-9 and TRBJ1-2; 8 nucleotides line up with TRBD1. This CDR3 is built from 14 residues. J gave up 9 bases and V 4 bases, and 10 bases lay outside the gene matches. Germline V gene data show CDR1 as SEHNR and CDR2 as FQNEAQ (reference sequence). The CDR3 coding sequence is TGTGCCAGCAGCTCCCAAAGGACAGGGCCTAGCTACACCTTC. Its protein product is CASSSQRTGPSYTF.

With respect to this clone: The junction departs from germline at one end; a sequencing error may be responsible. The chain combines TRBV7-2 with TRBJ2-3; D is unresolved. The CDR3 length is 11 residues. Germline CDR1 reads SGHTA; CDR2 reads FQGNSA. Here the CDR3 reads CASTPFAAVHF. In nucleotides, the CDR3 is TGTGCCAGCACGCCGTTTGCTGCGGTTCATTTT.

J is TRBJ2-7 and V is TRBV11-2; D is perhaps TRBD1 (6 bases). V lost 4 bases to trimming and J lost 2 bases, with 15 bases between them. Germline loops: CDR1 SGHAT, CDR2 FQNNGV. This CDR3 spans 15 amino acids. CDR3 coding DNA: TGTGCCAGCAGCTACACTTATTCAGGGGCCTACGAGCAGTACTTC. The encoded protein is CASSYTYSGAYEQYF.

This clone was found once. The V and J genes are TRBV29-1 and TRBJ2-5; maybe TRBD2 (7 bases). The CDR3 has 14 residues. The germline CDR1 and CDR2 sequences are SQVTM and ANQGSEA. Deletions cut 3 bases from V and 4 bases from J, with 15 bases between. CDR3 region: CSVDVGGAGETQYF. The CDR3 bases are TGCAGCGTTGATGTGGGGGGGGCCGGAGAGACCCAGTACTTC.

A few counts support this clone. V usage is TRBV7-6 and J usage is TRBJ1-5; D remains ambiguous. This CDR3 spans 13 amino acids. Germline CDR1 reads SGHVS; CDR2 reads FNYEAQ. With 5 bases removed from V and 7 bases from J, the gap between germline ends came to 12 bases. The CDR3 sequence is CASSTRIGQPQHF. CDR3 nucleotides: TGTGCCAGCAGCACAAGGATCGGGCAGCCCCAGCATTTT.

The chain recombines TRBV14 with TRBJ2-1; D might be TRBD2 (6 bases). There are 17 residues in the CDR3. The V and J ends lost 0 bases and 7 bases respectively, with 19 bases between them. Germline CDR1 and CDR2: SGHDN and FVKESK. CDR3 region: CASSQDTGTPDRNEQFF. The CDR3 DNA reads as TGTGCCAGCAGCCAAGATACGGGGACTCCGGACCGAAATGAGCAGTTCTTC.

The CDR3 loop is CASRGITNTGELFF. As DNA, the CDR3 is TGTGCCAGTAGGGGGATAACGAACACCGGGGAGCTGTTTTTT. This chain joins TRBV6-6 and TRBJ2-2; possible D gene TRBD1, 6 bases. The CDR3 sequence is 14 residues long. The germline gives CDR1 MNHNY, CDR2 SVGAGI (reference sequence). V gave up 9 bases and J gave up 0 bases, with 11 bases separating them.

This sequence joins TRBV11-1 and TRBJ2-1, with 7 bases aligning to TRBD2. Germline V gives CDR1 SGHAT, CDR2 FQDESV (reference sequence). CDR3 length: 16 amino acids. V lost 2 bases to trimming and J lost 5 bases; unmatched junction nucleotides: 9. This CDR3 reads CASSLMKERGNNEQFF. Here the CDR3 DNA reads TGTGCCAGCAGCTTAATGAAAGAGCGGGGTAACAATGAGCAGTTCTTC.

The chain couples TRBV4-2 to TRBJ2-5; D call uncertain. Trimming pared 0 bases from V and 5 bases from J, leaving 13 bases between. CDR1 is LGHNA and CDR2 is YNFKEQ in the germline V gene. CDR3 length equals 15 residues. DNA of the CDR3: TGTGCCAGCAGCCAAGATGGCCAGAGGTTGGAGACCCAGTACTTC. Translating gives CASSQDGQRLETQYF.

This chain connects TRBV5-1 to TRBJ2-5; 10 nucleotides agree with TRBD2. This CDR3 is 16 amino acids long. V was clipped by 4 bases and J by 1 base; unmatched bases: 7. CDR1 and CDR2 (germline): SGHRS, YFSETQ. Here the CDR3 reads CASSPASGSGQETQYF. The CDR3 coding sequence is TGCGCCAGCAGCCCGGCTAGCGGGAGTGGCCAAGAGACCCAGTACTTC.

A few counts support this clone. The rearrangement uses TRBV9 and TRBJ1-1; D may be TRBD1 (5 bases). Germline lookup yields CDR1 SGDLS and CDR2 YYNGEE. Trimming left V 3 bases short and J 1 base short, with 7 bases between. The CDR3 loop spans 13 amino acids. In DNA form, the CDR3 reads TGTGCCAGCAGCGAGGACACGAACACTGAAGCTTTCTTT. As protein: CASSEDTNTEAFF.

This clone has just one count. This sequence joins TRBV7-2 and TRBJ2-7; D is unclear. CDR1 SGHTA and CDR2 FQGNSA come from the germline V gene. The CDR3 sequence is 14 residues long. The germline V and J ends were trimmed by 0 bases and 2 bases, with 8 bases remaining between them. CDR3 in amino acids: CASSLAHRAYEQYF. The CDR3 DNA follows: TGTGCCAGCAGCTTAGCGCATCGGGCCTACGAGCAGTACTTC.

The chain has TRBV7-9 and TRBJ1-5, with 7 nucleotides matching TRBD1. The germline V gene encodes CDR1 SEHNR and CDR2 FQNEAQ (reference sequence). With 0 bases clipped from V and 3 bases from J, the junction kept 8 bases outside the gene matches. The length of the CDR3 is 17 residues. The CDR3 nucleotides are TGTGCCAGCAGCTTAGCCTTAGGGGGCCGTAACAATCAGCCCCAGCATTTT. This encodes CASSLALGGRNNQPQHF.